This TCR beta chain was captured by sequencing in a study of graft-versus-host responses after intestinal transplantation. CDR1 is LNHDA and CDR2 is SQIVND in the germline V gene (reference sequence). V shed 8 bases, J shed 3 bases, and the junction held 10 bases outside the gene matches. This CDR3 spans 15 amino acids. The method was immunoSEQ multiplex PCR; TCRdb's version includes in-frame clones alone and lacks a portion of them. Of 15,000 to 17,000 clones listed, 74% are singletons. Graft specimens yielded both intraepithelial and lamina propria lymphocytes. This clone was counted between two and nine times.

This chain uses TRBV19 with TRBJ1-5; 7 nucleotides line up with TRBD1. This clonotype originated in a human patient who received an intestinal transplant, so some T cells may come from the graft donor. Sequencing was performed on ileum tissue, taken 14 days after transplant. DNA for the CDR3: TGTGCCAGTCACGGCGCAGGGGGATACAATCAGCCCCAGCATTTT. Its translation: CASHGAGGYNQPQHF.